This T cell receptor (beta chain) was sequenced in a study of beta chain features in type 1 diabetes. In regard to this clone: Its antigen remains unidentified.

Via the markers CD45RO/CCR7/CD25/CD127/CD95/CD27, stem cell-like memory, regulatory, central memory and naive CD4+ cells were sorted. Study results and caveats: A possible short-template PCR bias applies equally to patients and controls.

Per germline, CDR1 SQVTM and CDR2 ANQGSEA. CDR3 size: 13 residues. Deletions cut 4 bases from V and 3 bases from J, with 13 bases between. Sequencing targeted expressed TCRB transcripts, as all isolated RNA had been reverse transcribed. The assay was immunoSEQ multiplex PCR, and TCRdb's table has in-frame clones only and misses some. The table has under 20,000 clones, approximately 40% seen once. The TCR sequence derives from a woman between 35 and 50 years old in good health. The V gene is TRBV29-1, the J gene TRBJ2-7, with D maybe TRBD1 (5 bases). Sequencing was done on a sample of stem cell memory CD4+ T cells from blood. For the CDR3, the DNA is TGCAGCGTTGTTAGTCAGGGTAGCTACGAGCAGTACTTC. It yields the protein CSVVSQGSYEQYF.